A selection of T cell receptor beta chains follows, all from one sample in a study of regulatory T cells in long-lasting Graves disease. TCRdb reprocessed the multiplex PCR reads via MiXCR and lists one record per CDR3 protein. This sample has hundreds of thousands of distinct CDR3 sequences, with about 15% found just once. In addition, the sample was reused for a study of T cells in Graves' hyperthyroidism and ophthalmopathy.

Sequencing used peripheral blood mononuclear cells (PBMCs), obtained at new diagnosis, from a patient treated with antithyroid drugs. Source of these receptors: a woman aged 25 to 39 with Graves disease. CDR3s include the opening cysteine and the closing phenylalanine or tryptophan. D genes are given only for firm matches. Where a row states a size, it is once, few, many or the class of an expanded clone; other rows omit it.

CDR3 DNA: TGTGCCAGCACCAGGGACAGGGGGACCTACACAGATACGCAGTATTTT
CDR3 protein: CASTRDRGTYTDTQYF
clone size: many
J gene: TRBJ2-3
V gene: TRBV2
CDR3 length: 16
D gene: TRBD1

CDR3 DNA: TGCGCCAGCCAGCCACTTATTGGTGTAGGGAGCTCCTACGAGCAGTACTTC
CDR3 protein: CASQPLIGVGSSYEQYF
clone size: NA
J gene: TRBJ2-7
V gene: TRBV4-1
CDR3 length: 17
D gene: NA

CDR3 DNA: TGTGCCAGCAGCTCTATAACAGGGGTTGGTGATGAGCAGTTCTTC
CDR3 protein: CASSSITGVGDEQFF
clone size: NA
J gene: TRBJ2-1
V gene: TRBV7-2
CDR3 length: 15
D gene: TRBD1

CDR3 DNA: TGTGCCAGCTTGGCCTCTTCTGGAAACACCATATATTTT
CDR3 protein: CASLASSGNTIYF
clone size: NA
J gene: TRBJ1-3
V gene: TRBV6-1
CDR3 length: 13
D gene: NA

CDR3 DNA: TGTGCCAGTAATAGCGGGATAGAAGAGACCCAGTACTTC
CDR3 protein: CASNSGIEETQYF
clone size: NA
J gene: TRBJ2-5
V gene: TRBV19
CDR3 length: 13
D gene: TRBD2

CDR3 DNA: TGTGCCAGCAGTTTAATTTGGCAGTTAAACTCCTACGAGCAGTACTTC
CDR3 protein: CASSLIWQLNSYEQYF
clone size: NA
J gene: TRBJ2-7
V gene: TRBV28
CDR3 length: 16
D gene: NA

CDR3 DNA: TGTGCCAGCAGTGAATTTGGTAGCAGAAGCACAGATACGCGGTATTTT
CDR3 protein: CASSEFGSRSTDTRYF
clone size: NA
J gene: TRBJ2-3
V gene: TRBV25-1
CDR3 length: 16
D gene: NA

CDR3 DNA: TGTGCCAGCAGCGCGACTAGCGGCACCTACGAGCAGTACTTC
CDR3 protein: CASSATSGTYEQYF
clone size: many
J gene: TRBJ2-7
V gene: TRBV5-5
CDR3 length: 14
D gene: TRBD2

CDR3 DNA: TGTGCCAGCAGCGTAGGTAGCGGTAGATCCTACGAGCAGTACTTC
CDR3 protein: CASSVGSGRSYEQYF
clone size: NA
J gene: TRBJ2-7
V gene: TRBV9
CDR3 length: 15
D gene: NA

CDR3 DNA: TGTGCCAGCAGCTTAGGTCATGACGAGCAGTACTTC
CDR3 protein: CASSLGHDEQYF
clone size: many
J gene: TRBJ2-7
V gene: TRBV11-2
CDR3 length: 12
D gene: NA

CDR3 DNA: TGTGCCAGCACCCGGACGGGCTTTGCTGCCTACGAGCAATACTTC
CDR3 protein: CASTRTGFAAYEQYF
clone size: many
J gene: TRBJ2-7
V gene: TRBV12-3/TRBV12-4
CDR3 length: 15
D gene: NA

CDR3 DNA: TGTGCCAGCAGTCACGGGACTAGCGGGAGAGGGGGCTACGAGCAGTACTTC
CDR3 protein: CASSHGTSGRGGYEQYF
clone size: NA
J gene: TRBJ2-7
V gene: TRBV6-2/TRBV6-3
CDR3 length: 17
D gene: TRBD2

CDR3 DNA: TGTGCCAGCAGCTTAGAAGGGACGGGTAACACTGAAGCTTTCTTT
CDR3 protein: CASSLEGTGNTEAFF
clone size: many
J gene: TRBJ1-1
V gene: TRBV7-9
CDR3 length: 15
D gene: NA

CDR3 DNA: TGTGCCAGCAGCCGGAGGGACAGGGCCGGGAGTGGCTACACCTTC
CDR3 protein: CASSRRDRAGSGYTF
clone size: many
J gene: TRBJ1-2
V gene: TRBV28
CDR3 length: 15
D gene: TRBD1

CDR3 DNA: TGTGCCAGCAGCTCTCAGGGCAGGAGGGCCAAGAGCTCCTACAATGAGCAGTTCTTC
CDR3 protein: CASSSQGRRAKSSYNEQFF
clone size: many
J gene: TRBJ2-1
V gene: TRBV7-3
CDR3 length: 19
D gene: NA

CDR3 DNA: TGTGCCAGCAGCTTAATTGGGCGAATACAAGAGACCCAGTACTTC
CDR3 protein: CASSLIGRIQETQYF
clone size: NA
J gene: TRBJ2-5
V gene: TRBV7-9
CDR3 length: 15
D gene: NA

CDR3 DNA: TGCAGTGCTAGGCGTGGGACGGAGGGCTATGGCTACACCTTC
CDR3 protein: CSARRGTEGYGYTF
clone size: few
J gene: TRBJ1-2
V gene: TRBV20-1
CDR3 length: 14
D gene: NA

CDR3 DNA: TGTGCCAGCAGTGAAGACGACGAAAAACTGTTTTTT
CDR3 protein: CASSEDDEKLFF
clone size: many
J gene: TRBJ1-4
V gene: TRBV2
CDR3 length: 12
D gene: NA

CDR3 DNA: TGTGCCAGCAGCCAAGGTTGGACCCACGCACAAGAGACCCAGTACTTC
CDR3 protein: CASSQGWTHAQETQYF
clone size: few
J gene: TRBJ2-5
V gene: TRBV3-1
CDR3 length: 16
D gene: NA

CDR3 DNA: TGCGCCAGCACCATTAGCGGGAGGGAGAGGGACGAGCAGTACTTC
CDR3 protein: CASTISGRERDEQYF
clone size: many
J gene: TRBJ2-7
V gene: TRBV5-1
CDR3 length: 15
D gene: TRBD2

CDR3 DNA: TGCGCCAGCAGCCCCGGACTAGCGGAAAACAATGAGCAGTTCTTC
CDR3 protein: CASSPGLAENNEQFF
clone size: many
J gene: TRBJ2-1
V gene: TRBV5-1
CDR3 length: 15
D gene: TRBD2

CDR3 DNA: TGTGCCAGCAGTGTGACCGGGACAGGGTGGAACACCGGGGAGCTGTTTTTT
CDR3 protein: CASSVTGTGWNTGELFF
clone size: many
J gene: TRBJ2-2
V gene: TRBV6-1
CDR3 length: 17
D gene: TRBD1

CDR3 DNA: TGCGCCAGCAGCCATACTGAAGTGACTGAAGCTTTCTTT
CDR3 protein: CASSHTEVTEAFF
clone size: few
J gene: TRBJ1-1
V gene: TRBV5-1
CDR3 length: 13
D gene: NA

CDR3 DNA: TGTGCTAGCAGCCGAGGACAGGGAGAGCTAGAGACCCAGTACTTC
CDR3 protein: CASSRGQGELETQYF
clone size: few
J gene: TRBJ2-5
V gene: TRBV7-7
CDR3 length: 15
D gene: TRBD1

CDR3 DNA: TGTGCCAGCGAGTCAGTAGCTAATTCACCCCTCCACTTT
CDR3 protein: CASESVANSPLHF
clone size: many
J gene: TRBJ1-6
V gene: TRBV2
CDR3 length: 13
D gene: NA

CDR3 DNA: TGTGCCAGCTCACCACCCTCAACCCATGAGACCCAGTACTTC
CDR3 protein: CASSPPSTHETQYF
clone size: few
J gene: TRBJ2-5
V gene: TRBV2
CDR3 length: 14
D gene: NA

CDR3 DNA: TGTGCCAGCAGTCCCGGACTAGCGGGACCCACAGATACGCAGTATTTT
CDR3 protein: CASSPGLAGPTDTQYF
clone size: many
J gene: TRBJ2-3
V gene: TRBV7-9
CDR3 length: 16
D gene: TRBD2

CDR3 DNA: TGTGCCAGCAGTGCGTTGGTCGAGCAGTACTTC
CDR3 protein: CASSALVEQYF
clone size: few
J gene: TRBJ2-7
V gene: TRBV2
CDR3 length: 11
D gene: NA

CDR3 DNA: TGCGCCAGCACTGAAGATCCGTTCTCCAACTATGGCTACACCTTC
CDR3 protein: CASTEDPFSNYGYTF
clone size: few
J gene: TRBJ1-2
V gene: TRBV10-2
CDR3 length: 15
D gene: NA

CDR3 DNA: TGTGCCAGCACAACAACCGCTCGGGGGGAGCAGTACTTC
CDR3 protein: CASTTTARGEQYF
clone size: many
J gene: TRBJ2-7
V gene: TRBV2
CDR3 length: 13
D gene: NA

CDR3 DNA: TGTGCCAGTACTCGGGACCGAATGAACACTGAAGCTTTCTTT
CDR3 protein: CASTRDRMNTEAFF
clone size: few
J gene: TRBJ1-1
V gene: TRBV19
CDR3 length: 14
D gene: NA

CDR3 DNA: TGTGCCAGTAGTACGGGGGGTTCGGGCACTGAAGCTTTCTTT
CDR3 protein: CASSTGGSGTEAFF
clone size: NA
J gene: TRBJ1-1
V gene: TRBV19
CDR3 length: 14
D gene: NA

CDR3 DNA: TGCGCCAGCAGCTTGGTACTAGCTTACAATGAGCAGTTCTTC
CDR3 protein: CASSLVLAYNEQFF
clone size: few
J gene: TRBJ2-1
V gene: TRBV5-1
CDR3 length: 14
D gene: NA

CDR3 DNA: TGTGCCACCAGTGATCCTAACAGGGGCGATGGCTACACCTTC
CDR3 protein: CATSDPNRGDGYTF
clone size: many
J gene: TRBJ1-2
V gene: TRBV24-1
CDR3 length: 14
D gene: TRBD1

CDR3 DNA: TGCGCCAGCAGCTTGGGGGGGCCCGAGAGGCATCAGTACTTC
CDR3 protein: CASSLGGPERHQYF
clone size: few
J gene: TRBJ2-4
V gene: TRBV5-1
CDR3 length: 14
D gene: NA

CDR3 DNA: TGTGCCAGCAGCTCCCTCGGAGACGCGCAGTATTTT
CDR3 protein: CASSSLGDAQYF
clone size: NA
J gene: TRBJ2-3
V gene: TRBV3-1
CDR3 length: 12
D gene: NA